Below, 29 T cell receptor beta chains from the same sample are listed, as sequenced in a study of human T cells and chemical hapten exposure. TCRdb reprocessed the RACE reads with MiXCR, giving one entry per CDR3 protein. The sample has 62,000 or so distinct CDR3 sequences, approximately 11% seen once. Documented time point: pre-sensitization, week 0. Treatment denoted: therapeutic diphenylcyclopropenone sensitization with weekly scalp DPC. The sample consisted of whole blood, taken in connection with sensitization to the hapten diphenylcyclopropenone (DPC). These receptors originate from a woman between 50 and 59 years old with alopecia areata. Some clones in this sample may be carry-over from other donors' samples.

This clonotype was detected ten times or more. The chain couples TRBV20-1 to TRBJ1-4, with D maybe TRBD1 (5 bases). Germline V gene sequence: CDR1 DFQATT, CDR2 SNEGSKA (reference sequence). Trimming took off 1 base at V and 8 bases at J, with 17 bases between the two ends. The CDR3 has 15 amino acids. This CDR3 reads CSARATREIYEKLFF. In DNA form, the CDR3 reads TGCAGTGCTAGAGCCACCAGGGAAATCTACGAAAAACTGTTTTTT.

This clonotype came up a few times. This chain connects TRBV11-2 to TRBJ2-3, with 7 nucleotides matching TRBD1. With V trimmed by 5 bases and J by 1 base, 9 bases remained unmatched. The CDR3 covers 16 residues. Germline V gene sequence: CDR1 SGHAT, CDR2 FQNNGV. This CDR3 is CASSLRQGGGTDTQYF. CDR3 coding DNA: TGTGCCAGCAGCCTCCGACAGGGTGGGGGCACAGATACGCAGTATTTT.

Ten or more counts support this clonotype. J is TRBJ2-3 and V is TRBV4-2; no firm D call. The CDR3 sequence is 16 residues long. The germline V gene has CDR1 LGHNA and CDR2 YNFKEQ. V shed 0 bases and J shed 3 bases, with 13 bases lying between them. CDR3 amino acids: CASSQEGSLATDTQYF. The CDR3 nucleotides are TGTGCCAGCAGCCAAGAGGGGTCCCTGGCGACAGATACGCAGTATTTT.

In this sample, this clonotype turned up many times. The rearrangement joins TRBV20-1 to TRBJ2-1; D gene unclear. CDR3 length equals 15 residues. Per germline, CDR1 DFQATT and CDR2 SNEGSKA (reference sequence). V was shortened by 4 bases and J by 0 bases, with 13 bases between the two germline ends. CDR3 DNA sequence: TGCAGTGCTATCCGGATCGAGAGCTCCTACAATGAGCAGTTCTTC. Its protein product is CSAIRIESSYNEQFF.

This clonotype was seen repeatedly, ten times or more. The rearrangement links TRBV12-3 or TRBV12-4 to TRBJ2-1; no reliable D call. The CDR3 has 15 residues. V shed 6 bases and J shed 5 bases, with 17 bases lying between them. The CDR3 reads CASSYLPIVNNEQFF. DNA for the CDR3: TGTGCCAGCAGCTACCTACCTATCGTAAACAATGAGCAGTTCTTC.

The CDR3 is CASSQFWTSGTQETQYF. In DNA, the CDR3 is TGTGCCAGCAGCCAATTCTGGACTAGCGGGACACAAGAGACCCAGTACTTC. The chain carries TRBV3-1 and TRBJ2-5; TRBD2 matches at 12 bases. The CDR3 sequence is 17 residues long. V lost 2 bases and J lost 2; bases outside the gene matches: 6. Germline V gene sequence: CDR1 LGHDT, CDR2 YNNKEL (reference sequence).

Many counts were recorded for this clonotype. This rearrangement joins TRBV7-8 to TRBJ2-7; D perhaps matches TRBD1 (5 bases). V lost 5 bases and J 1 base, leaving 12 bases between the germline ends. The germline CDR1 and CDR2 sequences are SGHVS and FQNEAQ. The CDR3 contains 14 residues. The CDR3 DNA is TGTGCCAGCAGCCCAGGGTCTCTTTCCTACGAGCAGTACTTC. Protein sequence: CASSPGSLSYEQYF.

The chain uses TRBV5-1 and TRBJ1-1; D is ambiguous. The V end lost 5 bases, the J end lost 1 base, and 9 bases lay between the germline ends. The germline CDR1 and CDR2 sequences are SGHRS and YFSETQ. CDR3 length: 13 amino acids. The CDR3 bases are TGCGCCAGCAGGGTTGGTAGGAACACTGAAGCTTTCTTT. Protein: CASRVGRNTEAFF.

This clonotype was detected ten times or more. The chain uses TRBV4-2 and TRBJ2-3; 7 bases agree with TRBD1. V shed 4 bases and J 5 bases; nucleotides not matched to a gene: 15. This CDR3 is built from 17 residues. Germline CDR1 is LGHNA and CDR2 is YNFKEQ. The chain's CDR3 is CASSPYDITGVGDTQYF. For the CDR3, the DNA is TGTGCCAGCAGCCCTTATGATATTACAGGGGTCGGAGATACGCAGTATTTT.

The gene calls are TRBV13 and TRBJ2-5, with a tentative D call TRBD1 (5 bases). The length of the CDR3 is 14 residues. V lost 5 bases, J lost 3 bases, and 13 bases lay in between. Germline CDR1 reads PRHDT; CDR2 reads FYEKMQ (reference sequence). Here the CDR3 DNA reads TGTGCCAGCAGCCGCGGACATAAAGAAGAGACCCAGTACTTC. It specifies CASSRGHKEETQYF.

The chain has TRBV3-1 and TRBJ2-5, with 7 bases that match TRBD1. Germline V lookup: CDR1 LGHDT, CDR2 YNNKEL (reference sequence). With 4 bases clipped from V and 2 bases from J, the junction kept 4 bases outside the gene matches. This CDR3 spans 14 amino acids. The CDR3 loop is CASSPYRGQETQYF. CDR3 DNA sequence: TGTGCCAGCAGCCCTTACAGGGGTCAAGAGACCCAGTACTTC.

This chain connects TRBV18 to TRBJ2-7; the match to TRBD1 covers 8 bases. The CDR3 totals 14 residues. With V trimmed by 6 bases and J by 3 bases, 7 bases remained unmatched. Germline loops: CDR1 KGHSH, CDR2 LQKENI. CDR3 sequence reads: CASSTTGGHYEQYF. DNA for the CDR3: TGTGCCAGCTCCACCACAGGGGGTCACTACGAGCAGTACTTC.

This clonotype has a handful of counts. CDR3 region: CASSFRDREPPAEQYF. As DNA, the CDR3 is TGTGCCAGCAGCTTCCGGGACAGGGAACCTCCCGCCGAGCAGTACTTC. The chain joins TRBV9 to TRBJ2-7; 9 nucleotides align to TRBD1. The V gene's germline CDR1 is SGDLS and CDR2 YYNGEE. The CDR3 contains 16 residues. V shed 4 bases and J 6 bases; nucleotides not matched to a gene: 14.

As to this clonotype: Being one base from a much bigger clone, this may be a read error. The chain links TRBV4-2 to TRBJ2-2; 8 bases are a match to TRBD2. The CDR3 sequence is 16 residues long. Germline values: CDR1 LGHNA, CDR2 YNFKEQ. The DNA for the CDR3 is TGTACCAGCAGCCCTGTCCGGGGGGGCCCAACCGGGGAGCTGTTTTTT. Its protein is CTSSPVRGGPTGELFF.

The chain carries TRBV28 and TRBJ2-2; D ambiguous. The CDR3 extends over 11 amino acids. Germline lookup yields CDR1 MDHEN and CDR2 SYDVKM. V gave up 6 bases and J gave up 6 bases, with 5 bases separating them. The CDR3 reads CASRTAGELFF. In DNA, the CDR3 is TGTGCCAGCAGGACTGCCGGGGAGCTGTTTTTT.

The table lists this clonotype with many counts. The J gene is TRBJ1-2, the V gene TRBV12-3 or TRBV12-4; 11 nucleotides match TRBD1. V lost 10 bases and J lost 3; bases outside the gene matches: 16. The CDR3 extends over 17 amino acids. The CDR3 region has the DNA TGTGCCACCAAAGGGACCGGGACAGGGGGTCTCTACTATGGCTACACCTTC. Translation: CATKGTGTGGLYYGYTF.

The CDR3 spells CSARVASTDNEQFF. As DNA, the CDR3 is TGCAGTGCTAGGGTTGCCTCGACAGACAATGAGCAGTTCTTC. V and J are TRBV20-1 and TRBJ2-1; perhaps TRBD1 as D (5 bases). Germline V lookup: CDR1 DFQATT, CDR2 SNEGSKA (reference sequence). V was shortened by 3 bases and J by 5 bases, with 14 bases between the two germline ends. This CDR3 contains 14 residues.

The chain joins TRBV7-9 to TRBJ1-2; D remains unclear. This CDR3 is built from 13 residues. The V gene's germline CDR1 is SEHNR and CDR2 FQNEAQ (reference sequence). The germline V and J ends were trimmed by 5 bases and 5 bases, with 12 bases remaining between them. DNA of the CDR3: TGTGCCAGCAGCCCCGAACGGGTTTATGGCTACACCTTC. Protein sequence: CASSPERVYGYTF.

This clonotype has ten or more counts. CDR3 region: CSVEPSGYTF. The CDR3 region has the DNA TGCAGCGTTGAGCCGTCGGGCTACACCTTC. The chain couples TRBV29-1 to TRBJ1-2; no definite D call. The germline CDR1 and CDR2 sequences are SQVTM and ANQGSEA. V was trimmed by 3 bases and J by 8 bases, leaving 7 bases between them. The CDR3 loop spans 10 amino acids. Full variable domain (remainder filled in from reference TRBV29-1 and TRBJ1-2): SAVISQKPSRDICQRGTSLTIQCQVDSQVTMMFWYRQQPGQSLTLIATANQGSEATYESGFVIDKFPISRPNLTFSTLTVSNMSPEDSSIYLCSVEPSGYTFGSGTRLTVV.

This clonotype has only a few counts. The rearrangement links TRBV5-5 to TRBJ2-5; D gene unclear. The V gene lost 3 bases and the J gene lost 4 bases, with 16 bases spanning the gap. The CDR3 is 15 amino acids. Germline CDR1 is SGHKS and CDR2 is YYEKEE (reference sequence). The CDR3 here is CASSSLYLAAETQYF. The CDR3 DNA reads TGTGCCAGCAGCTCTCTATATCTGGCGGCAGAGACCCAGTACTTC.

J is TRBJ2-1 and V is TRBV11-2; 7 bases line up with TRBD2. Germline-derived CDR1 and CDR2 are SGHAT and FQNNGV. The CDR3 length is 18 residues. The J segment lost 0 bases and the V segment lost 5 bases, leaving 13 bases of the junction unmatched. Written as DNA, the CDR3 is TGTGCCAGCAGCCATTCCGCTAGCGGTCGGCGCTCCTACAATGAGCAGTTCTTC. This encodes CASSHSASGRRSYNEQFF. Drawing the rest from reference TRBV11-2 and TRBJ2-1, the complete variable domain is EAGVAQSPRYKIIEKRQSVAFWCNPISGHATLYWYQQILGQGPKLLIQFQNNGVVDDSQLPKDRFSAERLKGVDSTLKIQPAKLEDSAVYLCASSHSASGRRSYNEQFFGPGTRLTVL.

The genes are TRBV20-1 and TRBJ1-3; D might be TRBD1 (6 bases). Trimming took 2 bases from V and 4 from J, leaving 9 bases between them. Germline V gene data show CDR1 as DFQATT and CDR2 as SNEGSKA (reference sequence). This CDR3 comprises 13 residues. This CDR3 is CSARSGGGNTIYF. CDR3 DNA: TGCAGTGCTAGATCTGGGGGCGGAAACACCATATATTTT.

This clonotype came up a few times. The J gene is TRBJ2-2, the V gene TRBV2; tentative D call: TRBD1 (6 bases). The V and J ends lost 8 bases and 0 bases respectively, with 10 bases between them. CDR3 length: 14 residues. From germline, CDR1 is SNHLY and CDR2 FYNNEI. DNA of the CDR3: TGTGCCAGCTACAGGGATTCGAACACCGGGGAGCTGTTTTTT. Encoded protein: CASYRDSNTGELFF.

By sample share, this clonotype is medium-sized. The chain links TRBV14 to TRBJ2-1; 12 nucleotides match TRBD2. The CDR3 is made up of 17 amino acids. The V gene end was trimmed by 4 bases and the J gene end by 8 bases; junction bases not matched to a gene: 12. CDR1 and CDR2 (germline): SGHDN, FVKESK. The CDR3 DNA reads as TGTGCCAGCAGCCCCGAGGTGACTAGCGGGAGTGCGGATGAGCAGTTCTTC. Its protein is CASSPEVTSGSADEQFF.

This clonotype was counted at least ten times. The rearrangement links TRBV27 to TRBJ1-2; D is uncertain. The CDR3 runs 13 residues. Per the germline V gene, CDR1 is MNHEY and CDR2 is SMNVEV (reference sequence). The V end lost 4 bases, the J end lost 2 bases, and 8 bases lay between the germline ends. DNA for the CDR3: TGTGCCAGCAGTTATCCGGGAAACTATGGCTACACCTTC. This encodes CASSYPGNYGYTF.

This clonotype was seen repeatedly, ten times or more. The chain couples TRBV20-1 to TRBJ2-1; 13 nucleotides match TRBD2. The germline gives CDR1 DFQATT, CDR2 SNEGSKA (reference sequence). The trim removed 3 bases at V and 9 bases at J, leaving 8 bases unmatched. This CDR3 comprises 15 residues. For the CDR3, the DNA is TGCAGTGCTAGGCTACTAGCGGGGGGGCAGCTTGAGCAGTTCTTC. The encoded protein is CSARLLAGGQLEQFF.

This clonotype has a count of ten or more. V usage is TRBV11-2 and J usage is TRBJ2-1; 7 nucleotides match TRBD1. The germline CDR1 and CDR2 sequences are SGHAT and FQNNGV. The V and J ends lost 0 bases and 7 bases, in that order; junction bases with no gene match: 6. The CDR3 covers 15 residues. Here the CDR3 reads CASSLDRGSGNEQFF. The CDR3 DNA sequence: TGTGCCAGCAGCTTAGACAGGGGGTCGGGGAATGAGCAGTTCTTC. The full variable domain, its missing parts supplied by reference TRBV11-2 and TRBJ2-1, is EAGVAQSPRYKIIEKRQSVAFWCNPISGHATLYWYQQILGQGPKLLIQFQNNGVVDDSQLPKDRFSAERLKGVDSTLKIQPAKLEDSAVYLCASSLDRGSGNEQFFGPGTRLTVL.

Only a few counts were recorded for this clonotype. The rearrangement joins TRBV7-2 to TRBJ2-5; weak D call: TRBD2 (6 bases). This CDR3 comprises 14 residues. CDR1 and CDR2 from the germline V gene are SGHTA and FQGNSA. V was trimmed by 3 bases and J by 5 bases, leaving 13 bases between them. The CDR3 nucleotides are TGTGCCAGCAGCTTGACGCCTAGCGCGGAGACCCAGTACTTC. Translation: CASSLTPSAETQYF.

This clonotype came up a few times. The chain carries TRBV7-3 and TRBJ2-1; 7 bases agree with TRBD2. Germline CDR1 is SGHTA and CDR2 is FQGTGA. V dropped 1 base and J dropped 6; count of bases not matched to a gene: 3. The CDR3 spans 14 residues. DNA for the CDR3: TGTGCCAGCAGCTTAAAGTCTAGCGGCAATGAGCAGTTCTTC. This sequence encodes CASSLKSSGNEQFF.